The 29 T cell receptor beta chains reported below all come from one sample, sequenced in a study of T cell changes during pregnancy in multiple sclerosis. Method: immunoSEQ multiplex PCR; TCRdb's copy keeps in-frame clones and lacks some. The sample includes roughly 76,000 clones, about nine tenths seen only once; the top ten take around 0.27%. The material sequenced was CD4+ T cells from peripheral blood mononuclear cells, taken after pregnancy. These receptors all stem from a female donor with multiple sclerosis, enrolled in a pregnancy study.

The gene calls are TRBV7-2 and TRBJ1-5; 7 positions match TRBD1. V was clipped by 6 bases and J by 1 base; unmatched bases: 3. In germline, CDR1 is SGHTA, CDR2 FQGNSA. This CDR3 has 14 residues. As DNA, the CDR3 is TGTGCCAGCAGTTCGGACAGGAGCAATCAGCCCCAGCATTTT. Translation: CASSSDRSNQPQHF.

The chain links TRBV7-2 to TRBJ1-1; D is uncertain. CDR3 length equals 14 residues. CDR1 and CDR2 (germline): SGHTA, FQGNSA. V was pared by 0 bases and J by 4 bases, with 9 bases between. Here the CDR3 reads CASSLARGSTEAFF. As DNA, the CDR3 is TGTGCCAGCAGCTTAGCCCGCGGGAGCACTGAAGCTTTCTTT. Full variable domain (outside the CDR3, taken from reference TRBV7-2 and TRBJ1-1): GAGVSQSPSNKVTEKGKDVELRCDPISGHTALYWYRQSLGQGLEFLIYFQGNSAPDKSGLPSDRFSAERTGGSVSTLTIQRTQQEDSAVYLCASSLARGSTEAFFGQGTRLTVV.

The chain joins TRBV14 to TRBJ2-5; a weak D match, TRBD2 (6 bases). Deletions cut 0 bases from V and 5 bases from J, with 22 bases between. The germline V gene encodes CDR1 SGHDN and CDR2 FVKESK. The CDR3 spans 18 residues. CDR3 in DNA: TGTGCCAGCAGCCAAGATGGGTCTAGCGTTCCTTTAGGGGAGACCCAGTACTTC. It is translated as CASSQDGSSVPLGETQYF.

This clone came up a few times. This chain uses TRBV28 with TRBJ1-4; TRBD1 matches 7 bases. This CDR3 has 16 residues. Unmatched junction bases numbered 11, after V lost 5 bases and J lost 5 bases. The germline V gene has CDR1 MDHEN and CDR2 SYDVKM. The CDR3 loop is CASSAPWDSINEKLFF. The CDR3, as DNA: TGTGCCAGCAGTGCCCCATGGGACAGCATCAATGAAAAACTGTTTTTT.

The chain is built from TRBV10-2 and TRBJ2-3; tentatively, D is TRBD2 (6 bases). The CDR3 sequence is 15 residues long. Per the germline V gene, CDR1 is WSHSY and CDR2 is SAAADI. V was cut by 7 bases and J by 5 bases, with 19 bases left in between. The CDR3 loop is CASTDLAKSVDTQYF. The DNA for the CDR3 is TGCGCCAGCACCGATCTAGCGAAGTCGGTAGATACGCAGTATTTT.

The V call is TRBV28, the J call TRBJ2-2; the match to TRBD1 covers 12 bases. The CDR3 totals 17 residues. Losses at the gene ends were 0 bases for V and 7 bases for J; bases not matched to a gene: 6. Germline values: CDR1 MDHEN, CDR2 SYDVKM. The CDR3 region has the DNA TGTGCCAGCAGTTTATGGGGGGACAGGGGGCTCGGCGGGGAGCTGTTTTTT. This sequence encodes CASSLWGDRGLGGELFF. Full variable domain (outside the CDR3, taken from reference TRBV28 and TRBJ2-2): DVKVTQSSRYLVKRTGEKVFLECVQDMDHENMFWYRQDPGLGLRLIYFSYDVKMKEKGDIPEGYSVSREKKERFSLILESASTNQTSMYLCASSLWGDRGLGGELFFGEGSRLTVL.

This clone showed up just once. The chain has TRBV7-3 and TRBJ2-2, with TRBD2 matching 9 bases. With 2 bases clipped from V and 7 bases from J, the junction kept 2 bases outside the gene matches. The CDR3 totals 14 residues. Looked up from germline, CDR1 is SGHTA and CDR2 is FQGTGA. DNA for the CDR3: TGTGCCAGCAGCTTACTAGCGGGACACGGGGAGCTGTTTTTT. Its translation: CASSLLAGHGELFF.

The chain has TRBV5-6 and TRBJ1-2; no reliable D call. V lost 2 bases and J lost 0, with 8 bases in between. The CDR3 has 14 amino acids. Germline V CDR1 and CDR2: SGHDT, YYEEEE. The CDR3 reads CASSLSQANYGYTF. In DNA, the CDR3 is TGTGCCAGCAGCTTAAGTCAGGCTAACTATGGCTACACCTTC. Drawing the rest from reference TRBV5-6 and TRBJ1-2, the complete variable domain is DAGVTQSPTHLIKTRGQQVTLRCSPKSGHDTVSWYQQALGQGPQFIFQYYEEEERQRGNFPDRFSGHQFPNYSSELNVNALLLGDSALYLCASSLSQANYGYTFGSGTRLTVV.

This clone was recorded only once. Written as DNA, the CDR3 is TGTGCCAGCAGCGTACAATATAGCAATCAGCCCCAGCATTTT. It yields the protein CASSVQYSNQPQHF. The chain is built from TRBV7-2 and TRBJ1-5; D not certain. Per germline, CDR1 SGHTA and CDR2 FQGNSA. The CDR3 runs to 14 residues. Trimming shortened V by 5 bases and J by 0 bases, and 8 bases separated the two germline ends.

The chain has TRBV2 and TRBJ1-2, with D possibly matching TRBD1 (6 bases). V lost 2 bases, J lost 6 bases, and 13 bases lay in between. This CDR3 is built from 14 residues. CDR1 is SNHLY and CDR2 is FYNNEI in the germline V gene. CDR3 protein: CASSEHRVNHGYTF. The CDR3 DNA is TGTGCCAGCAGTGAACACAGGGTAAATCATGGCTACACCTTC.

The genes are TRBV6-5 and TRBJ2-7, with D tentatively TRBD2 (5 bases). The germline V gene has CDR1 MNHEY and CDR2 SVGAGI. The CDR3 runs to 14 residues. The V gene lost 11 bases and the J gene lost 0 bases, with 17 bases spanning the gap. DNA for the CDR3: TGTGCCTCCTCTGAGGGTGTAGGCTCCTACGAGCAGTACTTC. Amino acid sequence: CASSEGVGSYEQYF.

The chain has TRBV7-9 and TRBJ1-3; D is perhaps TRBD1 (6 bases). The CDR3 consists of 14 residues. Germline CDR1 SEHNR, CDR2 FQNEAQ (reference sequence). Trimming stripped 3 bases from V and 2 bases from J, with 8 bases between. CDR3 in amino acids: CASSFQGTGNTIYF. The CDR3 DNA reads as TGTGCCAGCAGCTTTCAGGGGACTGGAAACACCATATATTTT.

The chain uses TRBV6-1 and TRBJ1-2; D call uncertain. This CDR3 has 12 amino acids. Trimming took 3 bases from V and 4 from J, leaving 6 bases between them. Germline CDR1 and CDR2: MNHNS and SASEGT. In DNA, the CDR3 is TGTGCCAGCAGTGAGAGGGTCTATGGCTACACCTTC. Its protein product is CASSERVYGYTF.

The chain links TRBV2 to TRBJ1-1; a weak D match, TRBD1 (6 bases). There are 13 residues in the CDR3. Germline assignment: CDR1 SNHLY and CDR2 FYNNEI. Trimming pared 6 bases from V and 2 bases from J, leaving 10 bases between. The CDR3 DNA sequence: TGTGCCAGCAGGAACAGGGACAACACTGAAGCTTTCTTT. It is translated as CASRNRDNTEAFF.

The J gene is TRBJ1-4, the V gene TRBV5-4, with TRBD1 matching 7 bases. The CDR3 covers 18 residues. The germline V gene has CDR1 SGHNT and CDR2 YYREEE (reference sequence). V trimming: 4 bases; J trimming: 7 bases; junction bases outside the gene matches: 19. The CDR3, as DNA: TGTGCCAGCAGCCCGCGTCCGGGACAGTCCCAGAGTAGTGAAAAACTGTTTTTT. As protein: CASSPRPGQSQSSEKLFF.

The sample holds one count of this clone. The rearrangement links TRBV27 to TRBJ2-7, with a tentative D call TRBD2 (6 bases). V dropped 5 bases and J dropped 0 bases, with 20 bases sitting between them. The CDR3 has 17 residues. CDR1 is MNHEY and CDR2 is SMNVEV in the germline V gene (reference sequence). The CDR3 nucleotides are TGTGCCAGCAGTCTACCGCAGAGACGGGAGAGCTCCTACGAGCAGTACTTC. Protein: CASSLPQRRESSYEQYF.

The chain employs TRBV19 and TRBJ2-2; no reliable D call. The CDR3 loop spans 14 amino acids. The germline CDR1 and CDR2 sequences are LNHDA and SQIVND (reference sequence). Trimming stripped 7 bases from V and 1 base from J, with 10 bases between. CDR3: CASKLRGNTGELFF. DNA of the CDR3: TGTGCCAGTAAGCTACGCGGGAACACCGGGGAGCTGTTTTTT.

V and J are TRBV5-1 and TRBJ2-1; TRBD1 aligns across 7 bases. V lost 0 bases to trimming and J lost 4 bases; unmatched junction nucleotides: 4. The CDR3 runs 15 residues. Germline values: CDR1 SGHRS, CDR2 YFSETQ. The DNA for the CDR3 is TGCGCCAGCAGCTTGGTCGGGACAGAATACAATGAGCAGTTCTTC. Protein: CASSLVGTEYNEQFF.

The gene calls are TRBV28 and TRBJ2-2; possible D gene TRBD1, 7 bases. The CDR3 totals 17 residues. V shed 7 bases and J shed 8 bases, with 26 bases lying between them. The V gene's germline CDR1 is MDHEN and CDR2 SYDVKM. The CDR3 region is CASNSPLLKEGAGELFF. Written as DNA, the CDR3 is TGTGCCAGCAATTCACCCCTTTTGAAGGAGGGGGCTGGGGAGCTGTTTTTT.

This clone was seen a single time. The chain carries TRBV27 and TRBJ1-4; 7 bases line up with TRBD1. The germline V gene has CDR1 MNHEY and CDR2 SMNVEV (reference sequence). CDR3 length equals 14 residues. J lost 7 bases, V lost 3 bases, and 5 bases had no gene match. CDR3 in amino acids: CASSLRQGSEKLFF. CDR3 nucleotides: TGTGCCAGCAGTTTGAGACAGGGTAGTGAAAAACTGTTTTTT.

Only a few counts were recorded for this clone. V usage is TRBV6-5 and J usage is TRBJ2-7; 12 nucleotides align to TRBD2. With 6 bases clipped from V and 6 bases from J, the junction kept 6 bases outside the gene matches. CDR1 is MNHEY, CDR2 SVGAGI, per germline. CDR3 length: 14 amino acids. The CDR3 is CASSSGTSGFEQYF. CDR3 DNA: TGTGCCAGCAGCTCCGGGACTAGCGGGTTCGAGCAGTACTTC.

This clone was recorded only once. The chain carries TRBV11-2 and TRBJ2-5, with 12 bases identical to TRBD2. The V gene's germline CDR1 is SGHAT and CDR2 FQNNGV. J gave up 5 bases and V 5 bases, and 9 bases lay outside the gene matches. The CDR3 spans 16 residues. In nucleotides, the CDR3 is TGTGCCAGCAGCGGCAGACTAGCGGGAGTCGATGAGACCCAGTACTTC. It translates to CASSGRLAGVDETQYF.

The chain uses TRBV27 and TRBJ2-7, with D possibly being TRBD2 (6 bases). V was pared by 0 bases and J by 1 base, with 13 bases between. The CDR3 contains 16 residues. The V gene's germline CDR1 is MNHEY and CDR2 SMNVEV (reference sequence). This chain's CDR3 is CASSLSPGLASYEQYF. CDR3 bases: TGTGCCAGCAGTTTATCGCCGGGGCTAGCGTCCTACGAGCAGTACTTC.

The chain couples TRBV7-3 to TRBJ2-3; D unclear. The germline CDR1 and CDR2 sequences are SGHTA and FQGTGA. Deletions cut 4 bases from V and 2 bases from J, with 4 bases between. The CDR3 totals 12 residues. The CDR3: CASSSHTDTQYF. The CDR3 DNA reads TGTGCCAGCAGCTCCCACACAGATACGCAGTATTTT.

The rearrangement uses TRBV28 and TRBJ2-7; the D gene is possibly TRBD2 (5 bases). The germline CDR1 and CDR2 sequences are MDHEN and SYDVKM. This CDR3 is built from 13 residues. V lost 5 bases and J lost 6, with 14 bases in between. The chain's CDR3 is CASSNLGRGEQYF. The CDR3 bases are TGTGCCAGCAGTAACTTAGGACGGGGCGAGCAGTACTTC.

CDR3 sequence reads: CASSSQGTVYNSPLHF. The CDR3, as DNA: TGTGCCAGCAGCTCACAGGGGACAGTATATAATTCACCCCTCCACTTT. V gene TRBV7-8 combines with J gene TRBJ1-6, with 7 bases matching TRBD1. Looked up from germline, CDR1 is SGHVS and CDR2 is FQNEAQ. V shed 4 bases and J 4 bases; nucleotides not matched to a gene: 7. This CDR3 spans 16 amino acids. The whole variable domain, filled in from reference TRBV7-8 and TRBJ1-6, reads GAGVSQSPRYKVAKRGQDVALRCDPISGHVSLFWYQQALGQGPEFLTYFQNEAQLDKSGLPSDRFFAERPEGSVSTLKIQRTQQEDSAVYLCASSSQGTVYNSPLHFGNGTRLTVT.

The chain links TRBV5-4 to TRBJ1-1; D not certain. Trimming pared 2 bases from V and 0 bases from J, leaving 11 bases between. This CDR3 contains 15 residues. From germline, CDR1 is SGHNT and CDR2 YYREEE (reference sequence). The CDR3 sequence: CASSFRSMMNTEAFF. The CDR3 nucleotides are TGTGCCAGCAGCTTCCGGAGTATGATGAACACTGAAGCTTTCTTT.

The gene calls are TRBV5-1 and TRBJ1-2; no clear D. Germline values: CDR1 SGHRS, CDR2 YFSETQ. The CDR3 contains 14 residues. The ends were cut back, 0 bases at V and 6 bases at J, with 12 bases in the middle. The CDR3 bases are TGCGCCAGCAGCTTGGCCGTCGGGGAAGATGGCTACACCTTC. Translated: CASSLAVGEDGYTF.

This clone occurred once. This sequence joins TRBV7-2 and TRBJ2-7, with D hard to call. Germline V gene data show CDR1 as SGHTA and CDR2 as FQGNSA. The CDR3 runs to 13 residues. The V and J ends lost 6 bases and 1 base respectively, with 10 bases between them. CDR3 DNA sequence: TGTGCCAGCAGGACAACACATTCCTACGAGCAGTACTTC. It yields the protein CASRTTHSYEQYF.